A selection of T cell receptor beta chains follows, all from one sample in a study of graft-versus-host responses after intestinal transplantation. Assay: immunoSEQ multiplex PCR; the TCRdb copy retains only in-frame clones and omits some. The sample yields roughly 100,000 clones, less than 90% seen once. The antigens of these receptors remain unknown. Sequencing used unstimulated CD4+ T cells sorted from spleen or lymph node cells, obtained before intestinal transplant. The receptors were gathered from a human donor who received an intestinal transplant. Both conserved end residues are part of each CDR3. The D gene is left open where the match is weak. Expanded clones are given a class, and other clones once, few, many or no size at all.

>TRBD1|TRBV9|TRBJ2-2|once
CASSTRRDRGLSGELFF
TGTGCCAGCAGCACCAGACGGGACAGGGGGCTCTCCGGGGAGCTGTTTTTT
>TRBD2|TRBV18|TRBJ2-3|-
CASSHQGTSGGLADTQYF
TGTGCCAGCTCACACCAAGGGACTAGCGGGGGATTGGCAGATACGCAGTATTTT
>-|TRBV25-1|TRBJ1-1|-
CASSAPGQNTEAFF
TGTGCCAGCAGTGCCCCAGGACAGAACACTGAAGCTTTCTTT
>-|TRBV7-9|TRBJ2-1|-
CASSSGADEQFF
TGTGCCAGCAGTTCCGGAGCCGATGAGCAGTTCTTC
>TRBD1|TRBV30|TRBJ2-5|-
CAWRDRDRGSETQYF
TGTGCCTGGAGGGACCGGGACAGGGGATCAGAGACCCAGTACTTC
>-|TRBV5-1|TRBJ2-1|-
CASSLAGLLNEQFF
TGCGCCAGCAGCTTGGCCGGACTGTTGAATGAGCAGTTCTTC
>TRBD1|TRBV2|TRBJ1-4|-
CASTLQGGNEKLFF
TGTGCCAGCACCCTACAGGGGGGGAATGAAAAACTGTTTTTT
>-|TRBV6-1|TRBJ1-6|few
CASTLWGETSPLHF
TGTGCCAGCACCCTGTGGGGCGAAACTTCACCCCTCCACTTT
>-|TRBV28|TRBJ2-4|-
CASSLTSLAKNIQYF
TGTGCCAGCAGTTTGACTAGTTTAGCCAAAAACATTCAGTACTTC
>TRBD2|TRBV11-2|TRBJ2-1|-
CASSPRTSGANEQFF
TGTGCCAGCAGCCCCAGGACTAGCGGGGCCAATGAGCAGTTCTTC
>TRBD1|TRBV28|TRBJ1-5|-
CASSSTGLDQPQHF
TGTGCCAGCAGTTCGACAGGGTTGGATCAGCCCCAGCATTTT
>-|TRBV5-5|TRBJ2-3|-
CASSLGGRTTDTQYF
TGTGCCAGCAGCCTAGGGGGGCGGACCACAGATACGCAGTATTTT
>TRBD1|TRBV5-4|TRBJ1-4|-
CASSLGQTGAGEKLFF
TGTGCCAGCAGCTTAGGTCAGACAGGGGCTGGAGAAAAACTGTTTTTT
>-|TRBV29-1|TRBJ1-2|few
CSVGDTSYNYGYTF
TGCAGCGTTGGGGACACCTCCTATAACTATGGCTACACCTTC
>TRBD1|TRBV25-1|TRBJ2-2|-
CASSDPGQGSTGELFF
TGTGCCAGCAGTGACCCGGGACAGGGGTCCACCGGGGAGCTGTTTTTT
>TRBD1|TRBV7-7|TRBJ2-5|-
CASSPQGAQETQYF
TGTGCCAGCAGCCCTCAGGGGGCCCAGGAGACCCAGTACTTC
>TRBD2|TRBV10-3|TRBJ2-3|-
CAISESTGTSLGTQYF
TGTGCCATCAGTGAGTCGACTGGGACTAGTTTGGGTACGCAGTATTTT
>TRBD1|TRBV7-9|TRBJ1-6|once
CASSSTGGVSPLHF
TGTGCCAGCAGCTCCACAGGGGGCGTTTCACCCCTCCACTTT
>-|TRBV6-1|TRBJ2-7|-
CASIQLASPYEQYF
TGTGCCAGCATTCAACTAGCCTCCCCTTACGAGCAGTACTTC
>-|TRBV9|TRBJ2-1|-
CASSVDGIYNEQFF
TGTGCCAGCAGCGTTGACGGGATCTACAATGAGCAGTTCTTC
>TRBD1|TRBV12-5|TRBJ2-2|-
CASGPSRGQGNTGELFF
TGTGCTAGTGGCCCCAGTCGAGGACAGGGGAACACCGGGGAGCTGTTTTTT
>-|TRBV18|TRBJ2-3|-
CASSPRASGTDTQYF
TGTGCCAGCTCACCAAGGGCTAGCGGCACAGATACGCAGTATTTT
>-|TRBV6-5|TRBJ2-3|once
CATRTDSNTQYF
TGTGCCACAAGGACGGATTCGAATACGCAGTATTTT
>-|TRBV13|TRBJ2-7|-
CASSVSDRYEQYF
TGTGCCAGCAGCGTCTCGGACAGATACGAGCAGTACTTC
>TRBD2|TRBV4-1|TRBJ2-7|-
CASSRREGAGGIYEQYF
TGCGCCAGCAGCCGACGAGAGGGCGCGGGAGGAATCTACGAGCAGTACTTC
>-|TRBV6-6|TRBJ1-2|-
CAARRQANYGYTF
TGTGCCGCGAGAAGACAGGCCAACTATGGCTACACCTTC
>-|TRBV18|TRBJ2-2|-
CASSQVDVIAEELFF
TGTGCCAGCTCCCAGGTCGACGTGATCGCTGAGGAGCTGTTTTTT
>TRBD2|TRBV19|TRBJ2-5|-
CASSIRGGPVETQYF
TGTGCCAGTAGTATACGCGGGGGGCCAGTAGAGACCCAGTACTTC
>TRBD2|TRBV27|TRBJ2-7|once
CASRGEGHNEQYF
TGTGCCAGCAGGGGGGAGGGCCACAACGAGCAGTACTTC
>TRBD2|TRBV7-2|TRBJ2-7|-
CASGSGRLYEQYF
TGTGCCAGCGGCAGCGGGAGGTTGTACGAGCAGTACTTC
>TRBD2|TRBV14|TRBJ2-7|-
CASSPKIFAGGHEQYF
TGTGCCAGCAGCCCAAAGATTTTTGCGGGAGGCCACGAGCAGTACTTC
>-|TRBV5-6|TRBJ1-5|-
CASSLWSAGNQPQHF
TGTGCCAGCAGCTTGTGGTCGGCGGGCAATCAGCCCCAGCATTTT
>-|TRBV6-1|TRBJ2-3|-
CASSEMRSTDTQYF
TGTGCCAGCAGTGAAATGAGGAGCACAGATACGCAGTATTTT
>-|TRBV19|TRBJ1-4|-
CASSRRGDNEKLFF
TGTGCCAGTAGTCGCAGAGGGGATAATGAAAAACTGTTTTTT
>TRBD2|TRBV5-1|TRBJ2-1|-
CASSPAPLSGGLYNEQFF
TGCGCCAGCAGCCCCGCACCTCTCAGCGGGGGCCTGTACAATGAGCAGTTCTTC
>-|TRBV9|TRBJ1-1|-
CASSVEGAGVNTEAFF
TGTGCCAGCAGCGTAGAGGGAGCAGGGGTGAACACTGAAGCTTTCTTT
>TRBD2|TRBV2|TRBJ2-5|-
CASSGGAGGGFEETQYF
TGTGCCAGCAGTGGGGGTGCGGGGGGCGGATTCGAGGAGACCCAGTACTTC
>-|TRBV2|TRBJ1-2|once
CASSTGLGGNYGYTF
TGTGCCAGCAGCACCGGCCTTGGAGGGAACTATGGCTACACCTTC
>TRBD1|TRBV6-8|TRBJ2-7|-
CASSYPAGGDGLLYEQYF
TGTGCCAGCAGTTACCCAGCAGGGGGCGACGGACTCCTCTACGAGCAGTACTTC